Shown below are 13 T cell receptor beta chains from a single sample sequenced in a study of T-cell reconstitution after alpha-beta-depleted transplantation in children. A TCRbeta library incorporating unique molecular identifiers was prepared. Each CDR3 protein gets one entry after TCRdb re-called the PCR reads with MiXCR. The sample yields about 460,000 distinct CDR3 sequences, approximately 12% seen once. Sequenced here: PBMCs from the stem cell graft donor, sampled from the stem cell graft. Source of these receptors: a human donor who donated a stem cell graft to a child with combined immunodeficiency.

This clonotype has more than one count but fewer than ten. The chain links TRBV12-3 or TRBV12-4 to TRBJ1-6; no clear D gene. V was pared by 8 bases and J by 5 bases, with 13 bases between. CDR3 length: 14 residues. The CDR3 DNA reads TGTGCCAGCGCCGCCGGGTTTGATAATTCACCCCTCCACTTT. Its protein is CASAAGFDNSPLHF.

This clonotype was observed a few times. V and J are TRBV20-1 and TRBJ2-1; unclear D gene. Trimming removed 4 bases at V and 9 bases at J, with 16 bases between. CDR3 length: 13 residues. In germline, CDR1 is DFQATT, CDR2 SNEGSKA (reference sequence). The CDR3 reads CSATRTLSGEQFF. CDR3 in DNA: TGCAGTGCTACTAGAACTCTGTCCGGTGAGCAGTTCTTC.

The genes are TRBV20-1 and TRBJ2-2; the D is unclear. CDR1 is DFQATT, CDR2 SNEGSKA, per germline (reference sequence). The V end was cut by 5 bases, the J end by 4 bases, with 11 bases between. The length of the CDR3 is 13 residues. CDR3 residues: CSAAPSVTGELFF. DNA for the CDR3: TGCAGTGCTGCGCCCTCGGTCACCGGGGAGCTGTTTTTT.

The CDR3 region has the DNA TGTGCCAGCACCGCGGGGCTCTACGAGCAGTACTTC. Translated: CASTAGLYEQYF. The V call is TRBV6-2 or TRBV6-3, the J call TRBJ2-7; D may be TRBD2 (6 bases). The CDR3 totals 12 residues. Germline V lookup: CDR1 MNHEY, CDR2 SVGEGT. V lost 7 bases and J lost 3, with 10 bases in between.

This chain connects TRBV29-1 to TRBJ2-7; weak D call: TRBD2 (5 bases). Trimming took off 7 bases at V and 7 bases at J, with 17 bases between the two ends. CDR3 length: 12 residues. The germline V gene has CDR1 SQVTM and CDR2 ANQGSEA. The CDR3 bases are TGCAGCGGCGGGCCATGGGCATGGGAGCAGTACTTC. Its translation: CSGGPWAWEQYF.

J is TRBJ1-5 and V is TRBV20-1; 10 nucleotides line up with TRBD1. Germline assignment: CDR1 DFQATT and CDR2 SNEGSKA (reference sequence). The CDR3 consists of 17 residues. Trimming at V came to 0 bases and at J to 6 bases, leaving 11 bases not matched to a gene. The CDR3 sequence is CSARDLFRTGGSQPQHF. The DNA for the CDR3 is TGCAGTGCTAGAGATCTCTTCCGGACAGGGGGGAGTCAGCCCCAGCATTTT.

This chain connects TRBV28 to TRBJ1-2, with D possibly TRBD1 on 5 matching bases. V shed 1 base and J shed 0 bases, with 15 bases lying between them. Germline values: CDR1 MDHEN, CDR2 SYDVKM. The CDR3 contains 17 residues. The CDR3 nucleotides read TGTGCCAGCAGTTTATTGGGGGAAATGGTGTCTAACTATGGCTACACCTTC. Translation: CASSLLGEMVSNYGYTF.

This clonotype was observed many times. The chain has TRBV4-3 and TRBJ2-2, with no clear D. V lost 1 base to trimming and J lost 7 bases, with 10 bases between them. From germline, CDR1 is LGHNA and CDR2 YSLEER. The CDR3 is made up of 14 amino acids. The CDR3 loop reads CASSQGARGGELFF. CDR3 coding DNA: TGCGCCAGCAGCCAAGGGGCACGTGGCGGGGAGCTGTTTTTT.

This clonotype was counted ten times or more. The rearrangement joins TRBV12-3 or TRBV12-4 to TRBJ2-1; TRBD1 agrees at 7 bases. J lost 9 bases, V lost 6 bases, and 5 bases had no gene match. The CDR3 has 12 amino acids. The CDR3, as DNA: TGTGCCAGCAGCCTTAAGGGGGCTGAGCAGTTCTTC. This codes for CASSLKGAEQFF.

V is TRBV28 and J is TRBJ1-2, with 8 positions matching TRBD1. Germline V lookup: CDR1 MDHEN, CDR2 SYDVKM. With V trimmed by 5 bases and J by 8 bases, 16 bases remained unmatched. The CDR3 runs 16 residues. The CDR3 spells CASSPQGAINYGGYTF. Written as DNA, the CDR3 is TGTGCCAGCAGTCCCCAGGGGGCCATTAACTATGGAGGCTACACCTTC.

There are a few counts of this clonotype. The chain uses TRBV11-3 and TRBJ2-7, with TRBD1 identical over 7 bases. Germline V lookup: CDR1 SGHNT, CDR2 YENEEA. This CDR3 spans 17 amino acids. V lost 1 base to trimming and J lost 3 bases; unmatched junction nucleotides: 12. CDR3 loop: CASSLAQDRSASYEQYF. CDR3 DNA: TGTGCCAGCAGCTTAGCTCAGGACAGGTCGGCCAGCTACGAGCAGTACTTC.

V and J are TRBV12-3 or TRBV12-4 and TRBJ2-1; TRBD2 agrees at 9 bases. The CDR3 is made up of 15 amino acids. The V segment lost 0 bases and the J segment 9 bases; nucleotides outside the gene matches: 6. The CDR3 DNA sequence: TGTGCCAGCAGTTTAGCGCTAGGGACTAGCACTGAGCAGTTCTTC. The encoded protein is CASSLALGTSTEQFF.

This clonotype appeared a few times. In DNA form, the CDR3 reads TGTGCCAGCACACGGACAGAGACTAATGGCTACACCTTC. It specifies CASTRTETNGYTF. The chain carries TRBV12-3 or TRBV12-4 and TRBJ1-2, with D possibly being TRBD1 (6 bases). V was cut by 7 bases and J by 6 bases, with 15 bases left in between. The CDR3 is 13 amino acids.